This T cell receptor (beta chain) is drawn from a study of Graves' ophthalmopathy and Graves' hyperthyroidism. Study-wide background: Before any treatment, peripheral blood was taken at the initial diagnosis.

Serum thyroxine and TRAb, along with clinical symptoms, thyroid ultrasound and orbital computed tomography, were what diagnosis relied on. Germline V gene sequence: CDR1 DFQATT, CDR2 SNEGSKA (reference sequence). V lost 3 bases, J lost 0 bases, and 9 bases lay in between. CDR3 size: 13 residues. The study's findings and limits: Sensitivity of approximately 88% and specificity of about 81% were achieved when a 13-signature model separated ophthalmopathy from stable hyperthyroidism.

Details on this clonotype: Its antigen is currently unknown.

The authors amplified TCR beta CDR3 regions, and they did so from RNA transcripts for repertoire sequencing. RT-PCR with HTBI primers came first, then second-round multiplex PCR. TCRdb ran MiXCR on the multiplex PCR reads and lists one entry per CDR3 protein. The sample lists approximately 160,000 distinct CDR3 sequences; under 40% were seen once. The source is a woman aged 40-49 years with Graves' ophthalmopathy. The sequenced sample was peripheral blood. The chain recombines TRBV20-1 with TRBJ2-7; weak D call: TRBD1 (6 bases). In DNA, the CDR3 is TGCAGTGCTAGCGACAGGAGCTCCTACGAGCAGTACTTC. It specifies CSASDRSSYEQYF.